This T cell receptor (beta chain) is from a study of T cell responses to AZD1222 COVID-19 vaccine. For this clone: Its antigen is undetermined.

Method: immunoSEQ multiplex PCR; TCRdb's copy keeps in-frame clones and lacks some. The sample lists more than 150,000 clones, approximately 86% seen once, with around 0.5% in the top ten. The ends were cut back, 4 bases at V and 0 bases at J, with 21 bases in the middle. The CDR3 is 18 amino acids. Germline-derived CDR1 and CDR2 are SEHNR and FQNEAQ (reference sequence). Study-level points and caveats: After the peak T cell response, and only then, were repertoires sampled. The donor group comprised mostly white British people and more females; the analysis possibly underestimated clonal diversity. Spike-specific TCR depth and breadth grew after two AZD1222 doses. At 160-218 and 743-854, vaccine-associated CD4 TCRs were dominant, and they spanned spike.

The chain joins TRBV7-9 to TRBJ1-1; D perhaps matches TRBD1 (6 bases). Sequencing used peripheral blood, obtained on day 0 of AZD1222 vaccination. The clonotype comes from an adult in good health. DNA for the CDR3: TGTGCCAGCAGCTCGACGCGGGCTGGACAGACCATGAACACTGAAGCTTTCTTT. This sequence encodes CASSSTRAGQTMNTEAFF.